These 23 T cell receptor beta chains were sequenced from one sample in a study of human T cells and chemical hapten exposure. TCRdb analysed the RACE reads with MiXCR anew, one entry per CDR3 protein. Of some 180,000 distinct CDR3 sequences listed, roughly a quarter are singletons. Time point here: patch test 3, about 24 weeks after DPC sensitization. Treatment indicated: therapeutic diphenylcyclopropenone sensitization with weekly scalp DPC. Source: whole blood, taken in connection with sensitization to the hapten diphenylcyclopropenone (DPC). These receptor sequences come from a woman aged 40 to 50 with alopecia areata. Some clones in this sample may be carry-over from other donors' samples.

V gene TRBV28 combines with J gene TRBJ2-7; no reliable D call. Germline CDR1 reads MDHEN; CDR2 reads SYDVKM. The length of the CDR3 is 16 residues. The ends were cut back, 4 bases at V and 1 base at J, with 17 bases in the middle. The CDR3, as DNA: TGTGCCAGCAGTTCGTCGGTTCGCCCGAAATCCTACGAGCAGTACTTC. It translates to CASSSSVRPKSYEQYF.

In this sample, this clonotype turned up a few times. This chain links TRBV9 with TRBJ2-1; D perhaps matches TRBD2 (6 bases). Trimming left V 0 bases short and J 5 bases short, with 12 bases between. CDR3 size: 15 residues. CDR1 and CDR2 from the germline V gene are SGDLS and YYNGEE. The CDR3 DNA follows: TGTGCCAGCAGCGTAGATTATAGCGGCCACAATGAGCAGTTCTTC. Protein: CASSVDYSGHNEQFF.

The CDR3 sequence: CASSVSGSDTGELFF. CDR3 DNA: TGTGCCAGCAGCGTATCTGGTAGCGACACCGGGGAGCTGTTTTTT. This chain uses TRBV9 with TRBJ2-2; maybe TRBD2 (5 bases). Germline CDR1 is SGDLS and CDR2 is YYNGEE. The CDR3 consists of 15 residues. Between the trimmed V and J ends, which lost 1 base and 3 bases, there was a span of 10 bases.

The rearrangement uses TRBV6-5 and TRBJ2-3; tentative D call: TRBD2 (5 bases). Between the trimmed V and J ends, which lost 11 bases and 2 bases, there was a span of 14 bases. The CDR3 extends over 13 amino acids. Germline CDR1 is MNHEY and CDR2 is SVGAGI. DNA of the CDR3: TGTGCCGCGCGGGCGGACGTCACAGATACGCAGTATTTT. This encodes CAARADVTDTQYF.

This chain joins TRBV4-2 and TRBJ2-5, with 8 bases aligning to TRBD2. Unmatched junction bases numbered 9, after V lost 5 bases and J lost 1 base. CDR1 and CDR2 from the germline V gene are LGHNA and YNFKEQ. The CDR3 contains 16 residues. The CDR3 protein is CASSILAGSSQETQYF. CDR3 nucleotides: TGTGCCAGCAGCATATTAGCGGGGTCTTCCCAAGAGACCCAGTACTTC.

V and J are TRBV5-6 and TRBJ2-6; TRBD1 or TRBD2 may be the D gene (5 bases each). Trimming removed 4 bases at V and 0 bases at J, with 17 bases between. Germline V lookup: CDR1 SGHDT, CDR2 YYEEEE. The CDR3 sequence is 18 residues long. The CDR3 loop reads CASSAPGRWFSGANVLTF. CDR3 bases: TGTGCCAGCAGCGCACCGGGACGGTGGTTCTCTGGGGCCAACGTCCTGACTTTC.

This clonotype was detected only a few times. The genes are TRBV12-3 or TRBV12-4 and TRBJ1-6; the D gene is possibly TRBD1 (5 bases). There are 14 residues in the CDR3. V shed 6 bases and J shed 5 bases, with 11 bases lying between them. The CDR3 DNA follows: TGTGCCAGCAGGCCAGGGAGTGATAATTCACCCCTCCACTTT. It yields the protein CASRPGSDNSPLHF.

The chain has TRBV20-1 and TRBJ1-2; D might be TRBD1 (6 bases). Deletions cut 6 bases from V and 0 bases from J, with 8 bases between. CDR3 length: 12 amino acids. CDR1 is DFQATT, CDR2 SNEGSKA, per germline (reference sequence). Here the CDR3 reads CSARGANYGYTF. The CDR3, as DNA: TGCAGTGCCAGGGGAGCTAACTATGGCTACACCTTC.

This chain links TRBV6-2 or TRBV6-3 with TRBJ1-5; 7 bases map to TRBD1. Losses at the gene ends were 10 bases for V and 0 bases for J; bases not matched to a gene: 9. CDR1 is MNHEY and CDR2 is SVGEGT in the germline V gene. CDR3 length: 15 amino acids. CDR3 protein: CATEDRFNSNQPQHF. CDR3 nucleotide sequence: TGTGCCACCGAGGACAGGTTTAATAGCAATCAGCCCCAGCATTTT.

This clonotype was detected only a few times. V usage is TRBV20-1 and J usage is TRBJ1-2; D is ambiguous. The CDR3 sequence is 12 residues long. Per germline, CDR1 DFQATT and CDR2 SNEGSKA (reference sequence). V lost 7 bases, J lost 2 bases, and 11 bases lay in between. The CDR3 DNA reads TGCAGTGTCAAGTATGAGAACTATGGCTACACCTTC. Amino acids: CSVKYENYGYTF.

For the CDR3, the DNA is TGTGCCGGGGCGCAAACCGGGACTAGCGGGAGAGCTAACACCGGGGAGCTGTTTTTT. Translated, it gives CAGAQTGTSGRANTGELFF. The V and J genes are TRBV21-1 and TRBJ2-2; no check of the table's D call, TRBD2, against the DNA was made. TRBV21-1 represents a pseudogene. The CDR3 loop spans 19 amino acids.

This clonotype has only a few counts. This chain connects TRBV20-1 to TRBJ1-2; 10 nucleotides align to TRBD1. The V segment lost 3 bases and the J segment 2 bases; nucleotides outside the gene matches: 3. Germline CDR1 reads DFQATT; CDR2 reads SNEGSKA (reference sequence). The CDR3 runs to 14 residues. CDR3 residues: CSASETGGNYGYTF. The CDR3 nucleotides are TGCAGTGCTAGTGAGACAGGGGGCAACTATGGCTACACCTTC.

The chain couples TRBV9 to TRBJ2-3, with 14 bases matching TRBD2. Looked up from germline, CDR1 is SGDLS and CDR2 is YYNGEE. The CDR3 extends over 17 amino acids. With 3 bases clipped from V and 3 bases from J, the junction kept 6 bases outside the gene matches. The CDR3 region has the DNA TGTGCCAGCAGCGAGCTGGGACTAGCGGGAGTGACAGATACGCAGTATTTT. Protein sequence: CASSELGLAGVTDTQYF.

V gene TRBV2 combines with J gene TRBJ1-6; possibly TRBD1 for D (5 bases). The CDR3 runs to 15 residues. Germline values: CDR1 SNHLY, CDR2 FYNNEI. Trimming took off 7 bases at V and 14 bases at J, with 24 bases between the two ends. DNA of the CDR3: TGTGCCAGCAAGAAGGAAGCCGGGACGGCATCATCCCTCCACTTT. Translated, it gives CASKKEAGTASSLHF.

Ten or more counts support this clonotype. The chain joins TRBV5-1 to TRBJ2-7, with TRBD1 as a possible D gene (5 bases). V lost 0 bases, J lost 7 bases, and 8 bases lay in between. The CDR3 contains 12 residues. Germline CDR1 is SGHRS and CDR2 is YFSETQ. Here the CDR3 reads CASSLVPGEQYF. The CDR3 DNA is TGCGCCAGCAGCTTGGTTCCAGGGGAGCAGTACTTC. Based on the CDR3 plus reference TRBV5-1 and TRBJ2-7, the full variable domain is KAGVTQTPRYLIKTRGQQVTLSCSPISGHRSVSWYQQTPGQGLQFLFEYFSETQRNKGNFPGRFSGRQFSNSRSEMNVSTLELGDSALYLCASSLVPGEQYFGPGTRLTVT.

CDR3 in amino acids: CASSLVSDRTYEQYF. The CDR3 bases are TGTGCCAGCAGTTTAGTATCGGACAGGACCTACGAGCAGTACTTC. This chain uses TRBV27 with TRBJ2-7, with 7 bases aligning to TRBD1. Germline values: CDR1 MNHEY, CDR2 SMNVEV (reference sequence). The CDR3 covers 15 residues. J lost 2 bases, V lost 2 bases, and 6 bases had no gene match.

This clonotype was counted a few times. This CDR3 is CASSFAGRRLAGGAYEQYF. The CDR3 DNA reads TGTGCCAGCAGTTTCGCGGGCCGGCGACTAGCGGGAGGTGCGTACGAGCAGTACTTC. The chain is built from TRBV28 and TRBJ2-7; 13 nucleotides match TRBD2. Losses at the gene ends were 3 bases for V and 4 bases for J; bases not matched to a gene: 15. The CDR3 totals 19 residues. Germline CDR1 reads MDHEN; CDR2 reads SYDVKM.

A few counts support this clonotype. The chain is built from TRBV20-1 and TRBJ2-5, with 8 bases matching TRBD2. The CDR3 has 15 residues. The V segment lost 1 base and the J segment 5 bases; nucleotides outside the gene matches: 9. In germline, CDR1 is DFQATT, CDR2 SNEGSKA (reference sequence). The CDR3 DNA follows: TGCAGTGCTAGAGTTTCAGCGGGAGCTTATGAGACCCAGTACTTC. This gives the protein CSARVSAGAYETQYF.

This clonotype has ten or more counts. The CDR3 spells CAISEWGTSEAYEQYF. DNA for the CDR3: TGTGCCATCAGTGAATGGGGCACTAGCGAGGCCTACGAGCAGTACTTC. The chain employs TRBV10-3 and TRBJ2-7; 7 bases line up with TRBD2. The CDR3 loop spans 16 amino acids. CDR1 ENHRY and CDR2 SYGVKD come from the germline V gene. Trimming cost V 3 bases and J 2 bases; bases outside gene matches: 10.

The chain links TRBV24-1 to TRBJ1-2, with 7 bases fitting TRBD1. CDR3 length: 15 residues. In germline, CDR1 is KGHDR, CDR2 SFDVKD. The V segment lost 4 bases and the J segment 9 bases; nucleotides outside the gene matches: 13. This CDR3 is CATSEEGQPRRSYTF. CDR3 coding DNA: TGTGCCACCAGTGAGGAGGGACAGCCCCGTAGAAGCTACACCTTC.

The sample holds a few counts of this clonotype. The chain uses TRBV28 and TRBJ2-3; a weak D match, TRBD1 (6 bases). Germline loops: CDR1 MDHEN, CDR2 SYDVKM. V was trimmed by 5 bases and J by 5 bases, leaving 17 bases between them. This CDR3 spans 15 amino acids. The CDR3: CASSPASPRGDTQYF. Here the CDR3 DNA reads TGTGCCAGCAGTCCAGCCTCCCCCAGGGGAGATACGCAGTATTTT.

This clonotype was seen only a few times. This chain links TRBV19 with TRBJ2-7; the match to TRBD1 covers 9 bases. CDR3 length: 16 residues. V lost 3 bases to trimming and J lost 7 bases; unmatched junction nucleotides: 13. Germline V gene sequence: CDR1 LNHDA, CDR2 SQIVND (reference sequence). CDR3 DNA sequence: TGTGCCAGTAGTATCCGGGACAGGGAAATTGTTGGAGAGCAGTACTTC. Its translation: CASSIRDREIVGEQYF.

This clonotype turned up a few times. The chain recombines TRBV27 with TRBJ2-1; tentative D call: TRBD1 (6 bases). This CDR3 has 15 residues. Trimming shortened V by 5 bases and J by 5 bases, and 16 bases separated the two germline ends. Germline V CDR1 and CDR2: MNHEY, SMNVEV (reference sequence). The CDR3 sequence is CASSPTGRRNNEQFF. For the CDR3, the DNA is TGTGCCAGCAGTCCTACAGGGCGTAGAAACAATGAGCAGTTCTTC.